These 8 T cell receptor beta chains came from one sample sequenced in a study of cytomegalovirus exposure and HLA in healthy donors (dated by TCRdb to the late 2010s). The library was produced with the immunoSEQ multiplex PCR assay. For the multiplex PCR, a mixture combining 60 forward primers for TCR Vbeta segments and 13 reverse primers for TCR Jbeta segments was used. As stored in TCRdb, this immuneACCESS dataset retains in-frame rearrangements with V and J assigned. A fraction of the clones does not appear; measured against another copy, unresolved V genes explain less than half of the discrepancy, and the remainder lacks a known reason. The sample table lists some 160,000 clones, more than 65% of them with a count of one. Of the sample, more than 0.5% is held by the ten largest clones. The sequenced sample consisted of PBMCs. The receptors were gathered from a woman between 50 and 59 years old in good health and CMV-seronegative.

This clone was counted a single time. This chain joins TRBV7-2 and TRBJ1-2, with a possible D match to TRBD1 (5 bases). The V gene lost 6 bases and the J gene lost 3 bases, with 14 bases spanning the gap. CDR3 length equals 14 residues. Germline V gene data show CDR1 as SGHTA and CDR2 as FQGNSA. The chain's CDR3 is CASREPGDYYGYTF. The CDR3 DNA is TGTGCCAGCAGGGAACCCGGGGACTACTATGGCTACACCTTC.

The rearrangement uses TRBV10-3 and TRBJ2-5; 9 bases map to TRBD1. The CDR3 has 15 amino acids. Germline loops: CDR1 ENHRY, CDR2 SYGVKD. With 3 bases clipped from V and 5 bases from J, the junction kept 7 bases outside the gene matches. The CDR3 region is CAISEGDRDMETQYF. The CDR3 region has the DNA TGTGCCATCAGTGAAGGGGACAGGGACATGGAGACCCAGTACTTC.

The CDR3 sequence: CASSSRRDRGFHEQYF. The CDR3, as DNA: TGTGCCAGTAGTAGCCGGAGGGACAGGGGTTTCCACGAGCAGTACTTC. The chain couples TRBV19 to TRBJ2-7, with 10 bases lining up with TRBD1. The junction had 11 bases not matched to a gene; V was cut back by 4 bases and J by 5 bases. CDR3 length: 16 amino acids. Germline V gene lookup returns CDR1 LNHDA and CDR2 SQIVND (reference sequence).

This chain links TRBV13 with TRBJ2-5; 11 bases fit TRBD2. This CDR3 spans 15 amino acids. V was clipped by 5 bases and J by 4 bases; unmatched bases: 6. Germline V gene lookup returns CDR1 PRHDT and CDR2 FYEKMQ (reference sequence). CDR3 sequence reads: CASSLGLAGGETQYF. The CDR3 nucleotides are TGTGCCAGCAGCCTCGGGCTAGCGGGAGGAGAGACCCAGTACTTC. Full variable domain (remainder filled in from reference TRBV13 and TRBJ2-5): AAGVIQSPRHLIKEKRETATLKCYPIPRHDTVYWYQQGPGQDPQFLISFYEKMQSDKGSIPDRFSAQQFSDYHSELNMSSLELGDSALYFCASSLGLAGGETQYFGPGTRLLVL.

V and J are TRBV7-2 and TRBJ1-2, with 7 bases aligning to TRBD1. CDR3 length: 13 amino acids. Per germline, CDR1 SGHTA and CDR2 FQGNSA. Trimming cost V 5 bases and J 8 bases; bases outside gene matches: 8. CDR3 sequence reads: CASSTQGSRGYTF. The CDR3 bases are TGTGCCAGCAGCACACAGGGGTCTAGGGGCTACACCTTC.

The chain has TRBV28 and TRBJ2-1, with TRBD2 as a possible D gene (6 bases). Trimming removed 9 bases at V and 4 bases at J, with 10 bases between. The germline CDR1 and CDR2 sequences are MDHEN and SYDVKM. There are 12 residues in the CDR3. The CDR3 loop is CASGTFYNEQFF. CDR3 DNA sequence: TGTGCCAGTGGGACTTTTTACAATGAGCAGTTCTTC.

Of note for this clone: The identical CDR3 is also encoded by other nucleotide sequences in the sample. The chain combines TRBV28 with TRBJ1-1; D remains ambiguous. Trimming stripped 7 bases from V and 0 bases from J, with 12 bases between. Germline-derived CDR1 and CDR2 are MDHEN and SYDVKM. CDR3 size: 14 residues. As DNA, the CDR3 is TGTGCCAGCACCCGAGGGTCGTTGAACACTGAAGCTTTCTTT. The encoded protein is CASTRGSLNTEAFF.

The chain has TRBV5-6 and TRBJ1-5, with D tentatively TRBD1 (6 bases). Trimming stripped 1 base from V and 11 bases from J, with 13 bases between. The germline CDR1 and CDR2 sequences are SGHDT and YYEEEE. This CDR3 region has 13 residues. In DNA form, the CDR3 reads TGTGCCAGCAGCTTGATGGGAGGGGGGGCCCAGCATTTT. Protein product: CASSLMGGGAQHF.